The sample holds many counts of the clone carrying this T cell receptor (beta chain). The antigen is not known. The CDR3 loop spans 14 amino acids. Deletions cut 6 bases from V and 0 bases from J, with 9 bases between. This specimen comes from a study of neurological immune-mediated disorders. TCRdb reanalysed the 5' RACE reads using MiXCR and keeps one entry per CDR3 protein. The sample lists under 85,000 distinct CDR3 sequences, about 9.3% occurring once. 2 million unsorted PBMCs were stored in RNAlater at -80 °C before RNA extraction. General study results and limits: The absence of shared CDR3 amino acid sequences among expanded clones across subjects suggests private repertoires in all groups.

The chain employs TRBV12-3 or TRBV12-4 and TRBJ2-4; no clear D gene. The receptor was derived from a man between 40 and 49 years old in good health. Specimen: PBMCs. Here the CDR3 reads CASSPLVAKNIQYF. CDR3 sequence (DNA): TGTGCCAGCAGCCCGCTCGTAGCCAAAAACATTCAGTACTTC.